This T cell receptor (beta chain) originates from a study of monozygotic twins with inflammatory bowel disease. The CDR3 sequence is 14 residues long. Looked up from germline, CDR1 is SGHRS and CDR2 is YFSETQ. Per TCR library, 3500 ng of total RNA was used. Each UMI harboured a 6-nucleotide sample barcode and was appended via template switching. TCRalpha along with TCRbeta cDNA was subjected to two nested PCRs lasting roughly 16 and 10 cycles. Reprocessing the 5' RACE reads, TCRdb reports a single entry for every CDR3 protein and omits DNA. The sample is made up of approximately 420,000 distinct CDR3 sequences, and the top ten hold approximately 2.3% of it.

This clonotype originated in a human donor with ulcerative colitis or Crohn's disease, or a healthy co-twin of an affected twin (not recorded which). This rearrangement joins TRBV5-1 to TRBJ1-2; the D call of TRBD1 rests on TCRdb alone, since no DNA is present to check it. Sequencing used blood. CDR3: CASSLDRGYYGYTF. The whole variable domain, remainder taken from reference TRBV5-1 and TRBJ1-2, is KAGVTQTPRYLIKTRGQQVTLSCSPISGHRSVSWYQQTPGQGLQFLFEYFSETQRNKGNFPGRFSGRQFSNSRSEMNVSTLELGDSALYLCASSLDRGYYGYTFGSGTRLTVV.